This passage covers 12 T cell receptor beta chains from one sample sequenced in a study of cytomegalovirus exposure and HLA in healthy donors. PCR employed 60 Vbeta and 13 Jbeta primers. Data came from immunoSEQ multiplex PCR; TCRdb stores just in-frame clones and leaves some out. The sample consists of approximately 160,000 clones, around 80% of them appearing once. Sequencing was carried out using PBMCs. The source is a woman aged 40 to 55 in good health and CMV-seropositive.

The chain links TRBV30 to TRBJ1-2; perhaps TRBD1 as D (5 bases). This CDR3 contains 13 residues. CDR1 GTSNPN and CDR2 SVGIG come from the germline V gene (reference sequence). V was cut by 3 bases and J by 4 bases, with 12 bases left in between. The CDR3 spells CAWSLRGGYGYTF. CDR3 nucleotides: TGTGCCTGGAGCCTTCGGGGGGGCTATGGCTACACCTTC.

The chain employs TRBV30 and TRBJ1-1; D perhaps matches TRBD1 (5 bases). Germline CDR1 and CDR2: GTSNPN and SVGIG (reference sequence). CDR3 length equals 15 residues. The ends were cut back, 2 bases at V and 10 bases at J, with 23 bases in the middle. CDR3 protein: CAWSTTPGLPVVAFF. The CDR3 DNA sequence: TGTGCCTGGAGTACAACCCCGGGACTCCCGGTGGTAGCTTTCTTT.

V gene TRBV25-1 combines with J gene TRBJ1-6; TRBD1 matches at 7 bases. The CDR3 sequence is 16 residues long. Germline V CDR1 and CDR2: MGHDK, SYGVNS. The junction had 6 bases not matched to a gene; V was cut back by 4 bases and J by 3 bases. The CDR3 region has the DNA TGTGCCAGCAGTGGCTTTTGGGACAGCTATAATTCACCCCTCCACTTT. Protein: CASSGFWDSYNSPLHF.

The V call is TRBV18, the J call TRBJ2-4; D is perhaps TRBD2 (6 bases). CDR3 length: 15 amino acids. The germline gives CDR1 KGHSH, CDR2 LQKENI. Between the trimmed V and J ends, which lost 3 bases and 0 bases, there was a span of 9 bases. CDR3 in amino acids: CASSPAGTAKNIQYF. The DNA for the CDR3 is TGTGCCAGCTCACCCGCGGGGACAGCCAAAAACATTCAGTACTTC.

The gene calls are TRBV12-5 and TRBJ2-5; D is possibly TRBD1 (6 bases). The CDR3 sequence is 14 residues long. Germline V gene lookup returns CDR1 LGHNT and CDR2 FRNRAP. Trimming left V 5 bases short and J 0 bases short, with 10 bases between. This CDR3 reads CASGGGWNQETQYF. The CDR3 region has the DNA TGTGCTAGTGGTGGGGGCTGGAACCAAGAGACCCAGTACTTC. Full variable domain (outside the CDR3, taken from reference TRBV12-5 and TRBJ2-5): DARVTQTPRHKVTEMGQEVTMRCQPILGHNTVFWYRQTMMQGLELLAYFRNRAPLDDSGMPKDRFSAEMPDATLATLKIQPSEPRDSAVYFCASGGGWNQETQYFGPGTRLLVL.

The chain couples TRBV9 to TRBJ2-1; 8 bases fit TRBD2. Germline trimming cut 2 bases from V and 7 bases from J; bases unmatched to any gene: 8. This CDR3 region has 15 residues. The germline CDR1 and CDR2 sequences are SGDLS and YYNGEE. CDR3: CASSVGGLAGNEQFF. DNA for the CDR3: TGTGCCAGCAGCGTGGGAGGACTAGCAGGTAATGAGCAGTTCTTC. The full variable domain, completed using reference TRBV9 and TRBJ2-1, is DSGVTQTPKHLITATGQRVTLRCSPRSGDLSVYWYQQSLDQGLQFLIQYYNGEERAKGNILERFSAQQFPDLHSELNLSSLELGDSALYFCASSVGGLAGNEQFFGPGTRLTVL.

V usage is TRBV7-9 and J usage is TRBJ1-1; D may be TRBD1 (6 bases). Germline V lookup: CDR1 SEHNR, CDR2 FQNEAQ (reference sequence). With 5 bases removed from V and 4 bases from J, the gap between germline ends came to 11 bases. The CDR3 has 13 amino acids. CDR3 protein: CASSLQGPTEAFF. The CDR3, as DNA: TGTGCCAGCAGCCTCCAGGGGCCCACTGAAGCTTTCTTT. Full variable domain (missing parts from reference TRBV7-9 and TRBJ1-1): DTGVSQNPRHKITKRGQNVTFRCDPISEHNRLYWYRQTLGQGPEFLTYFQNEAQLEKSRLLSDRFSAERPKGSFSTLEIQRTEQGDSAMYLCASSLQGPTEAFFGQGTRLTVV.

The chain combines TRBV5-1 with TRBJ1-1; D perhaps matches TRBD1 (6 bases). The germline V gene has CDR1 SGHRS and CDR2 YFSETQ. CDR3 size: 16 residues. V was shortened by 3 bases and J by 0 bases, with 15 bases between the two germline ends. CDR3: CASSYGGSQMNTEAFF. DNA for the CDR3: TGCGCCAGCAGCTATGGGGGCAGCCAGATGAACACTGAAGCTTTCTTT.

As to this clone: The junction differs from germline at one of its ends, possibly a read error. The chain is built from TRBV11-2 and TRBJ1-5, with 7 positions matching TRBD1. This CDR3 is 16 amino acids long. Germline loops: CDR1 SGHAT, CDR2 FQNNGV. The CDR3 loop reads CASSLDPGQPNQPQHF. The CDR3 nucleotides are TGTGCCAGCAGCCTAGATCCGGGACAGCCCAATCAGCCCCAGCATTTT.

This clone has more than one count but fewer than ten. Other DNA sequences in the sample encode the same CDR3. This chain uses TRBV2 with TRBJ1-5; D might be TRBD1 (6 bases). The CDR3 loop spans 14 amino acids. The V end lost 3 bases, the J end lost 1 base, and 7 bases lay between the germline ends. Germline values: CDR1 SNHLY, CDR2 FYNNEI. The CDR3 nucleotides read TGTGCCAGCAGTGATGGACAGAGCAATCAGCCCCAGCATTTT. Amino acid sequence: CASSDGQSNQPQHF.

Here the CDR3 reads CASSLGGRTTDTQYF. DNA of the CDR3: TGTGCCAGCAGCTTAGGCGGCAGGACAACAGATACGCAGTATTTT. V and J are TRBV11-3 and TRBJ2-3, with D maybe TRBD1 (5 bases). Germline V gives CDR1 SGHNT, CDR2 YENEEA. Trimming left V 1 base short and J 3 bases short, with 11 bases between. The length of the CDR3 is 15 residues.

The chain carries TRBV14 and TRBJ1-6; perhaps TRBD1 as D (6 bases). Trimming pared 4 bases from V and 7 bases from J, leaving 11 bases between. The CDR3 is 14 amino acids. Germline V gene data show CDR1 as SGHDN and CDR2 as FVKESK. This CDR3 reads CASSLQGWNSPLHF. Here the CDR3 DNA reads TGTGCCAGCAGCCTCCAGGGGTGGAATTCACCCCTCCACTTT.